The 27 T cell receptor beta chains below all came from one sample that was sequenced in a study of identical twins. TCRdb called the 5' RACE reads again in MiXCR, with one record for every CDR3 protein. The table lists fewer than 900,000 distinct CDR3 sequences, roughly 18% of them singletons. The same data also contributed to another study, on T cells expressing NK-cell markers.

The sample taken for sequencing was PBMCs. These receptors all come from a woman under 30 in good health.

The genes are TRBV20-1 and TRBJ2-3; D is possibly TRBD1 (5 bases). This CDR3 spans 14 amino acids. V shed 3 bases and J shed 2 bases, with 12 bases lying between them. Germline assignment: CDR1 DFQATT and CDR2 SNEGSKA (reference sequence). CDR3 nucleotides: TGCAGTGCTAGGAGGCAGGGATTCACAGATACGCAGTATTTT. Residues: CSARRQGFTDTQYF.

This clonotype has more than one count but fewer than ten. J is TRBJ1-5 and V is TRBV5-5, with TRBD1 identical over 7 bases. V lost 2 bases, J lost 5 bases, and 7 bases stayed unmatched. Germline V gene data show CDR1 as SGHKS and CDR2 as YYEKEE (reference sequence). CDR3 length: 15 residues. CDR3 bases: TGTGCCAGCAGCTTCTCAGGGGGGTCGTATCAGCCCCAGCATTTT. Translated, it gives CASSFSGGSYQPQHF.

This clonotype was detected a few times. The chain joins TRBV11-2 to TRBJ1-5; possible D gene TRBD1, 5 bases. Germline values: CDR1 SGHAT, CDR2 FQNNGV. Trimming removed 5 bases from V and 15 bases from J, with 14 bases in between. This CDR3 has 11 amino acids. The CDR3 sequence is CASSAGTLMHF. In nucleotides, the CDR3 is TGTGCCAGCAGCGCCGGGACTCTCATGCATTTT. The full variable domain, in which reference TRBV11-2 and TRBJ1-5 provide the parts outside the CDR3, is EAGVAQSPRYKIIEKRQSVAFWCNPISGHATLYWYQQILGQGPKLLIQFQNNGVVDDSQLPKDRFSAERLKGVDSTLKIQPAKLEDSAVYLCASSAGTLMHFGDGTRLSIL.

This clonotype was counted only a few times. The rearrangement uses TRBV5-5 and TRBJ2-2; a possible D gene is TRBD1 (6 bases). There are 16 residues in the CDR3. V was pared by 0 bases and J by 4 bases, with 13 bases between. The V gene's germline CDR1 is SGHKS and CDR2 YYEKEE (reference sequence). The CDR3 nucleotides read TGTGCCAGCAGCTTGGTCCGGACAGAGCTCACCGGGGAGCTGTTTTTT. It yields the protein CASSLVRTELTGELFF.

In DNA form, the CDR3 reads TGTGCCAGCAGCTTCCCGCGCGCAGAGGGGACCTACAATGAGCAGTTCTTC. Its translation is CASSFPRAEGTYNEQFF. V usage is TRBV7-9 and J usage is TRBJ2-1, with D perhaps given as TRBD1 or TRBD2 (5 bases each). Trimming shortened V by 3 bases and J by 2 bases, and 17 bases separated the two germline ends. CDR1 is SEHNR, CDR2 FQNEAQ, per germline (reference sequence). The CDR3 covers 17 residues.

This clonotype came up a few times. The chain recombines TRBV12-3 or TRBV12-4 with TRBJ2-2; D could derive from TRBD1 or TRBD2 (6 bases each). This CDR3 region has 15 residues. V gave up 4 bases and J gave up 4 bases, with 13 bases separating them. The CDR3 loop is CASSYQGGGTGELFF. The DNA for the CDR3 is TGTGCCAGCAGTTATCAAGGGGGAGGCACCGGGGAGCTGTTTTTT.

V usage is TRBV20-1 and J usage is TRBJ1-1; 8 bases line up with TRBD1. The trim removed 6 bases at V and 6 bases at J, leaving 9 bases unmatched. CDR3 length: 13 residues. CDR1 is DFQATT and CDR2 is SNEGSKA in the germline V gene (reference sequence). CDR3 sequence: CSASGGAVSEAFF. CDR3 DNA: TGCAGTGCCTCAGGGGGCGCCGTATCTGAAGCTTTCTTT.

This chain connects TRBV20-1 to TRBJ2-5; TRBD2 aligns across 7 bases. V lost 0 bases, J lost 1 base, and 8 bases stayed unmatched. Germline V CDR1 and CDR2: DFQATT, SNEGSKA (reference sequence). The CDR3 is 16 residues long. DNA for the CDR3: TGCAGTGCTAGAGATTTGTCTCGGGGGGTCCAAGAGACCCAGTACTTC. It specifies CSARDLSRGVQETQYF.

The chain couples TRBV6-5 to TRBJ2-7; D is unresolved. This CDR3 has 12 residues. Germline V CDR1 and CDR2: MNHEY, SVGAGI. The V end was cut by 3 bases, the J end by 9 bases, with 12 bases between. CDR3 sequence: CASSYGGGVQYF. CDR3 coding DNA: TGTGCCAGCAGTTATGGCGGTGGTGTGCAGTACTTC.

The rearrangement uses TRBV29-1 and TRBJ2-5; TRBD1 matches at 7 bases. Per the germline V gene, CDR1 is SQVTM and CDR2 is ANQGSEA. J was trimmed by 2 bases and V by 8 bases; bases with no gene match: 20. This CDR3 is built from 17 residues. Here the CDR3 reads CSTIPLEGAVVQETQYF. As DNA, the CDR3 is TGCAGCACTATCCCTCTAGAGGGGGCCGTGGTTCAAGAGACCCAGTACTTC.

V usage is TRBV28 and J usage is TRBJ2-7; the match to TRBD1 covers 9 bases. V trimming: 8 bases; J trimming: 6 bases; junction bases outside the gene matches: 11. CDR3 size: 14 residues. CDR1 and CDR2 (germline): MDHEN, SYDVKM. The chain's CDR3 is CASASGTGNTEQYF. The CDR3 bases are TGTGCCAGCGCCTCCGGGACAGGGAACACCGAGCAGTACTTC.

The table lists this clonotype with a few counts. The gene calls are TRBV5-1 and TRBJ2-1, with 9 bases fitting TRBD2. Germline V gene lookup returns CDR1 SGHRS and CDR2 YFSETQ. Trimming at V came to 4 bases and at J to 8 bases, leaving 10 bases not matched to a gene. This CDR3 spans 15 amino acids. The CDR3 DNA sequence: TGCGCCAGCAGCCTATCGAGCGGGGGGTTCGATGAGCAGTTCTTC. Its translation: CASSLSSGGFDEQFF. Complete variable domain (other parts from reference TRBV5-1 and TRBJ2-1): KAGVTQTPRYLIKTRGQQVTLSCSPISGHRSVSWYQQTPGQGLQFLFEYFSETQRNKGNFPGRFSGRQFSNSRSEMNVSTLELGDSALYLCASSLSSGGFDEQFFGPGTRLTVL.

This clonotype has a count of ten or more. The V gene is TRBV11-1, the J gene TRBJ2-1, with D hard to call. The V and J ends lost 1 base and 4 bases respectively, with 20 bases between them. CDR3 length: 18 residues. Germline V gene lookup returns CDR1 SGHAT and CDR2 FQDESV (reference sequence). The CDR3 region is CASSLGVRRLGLYNEQFF. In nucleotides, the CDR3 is TGTGCCAGCAGCTTAGGTGTCCGGCGACTCGGCCTATACAATGAGCAGTTCTTC.

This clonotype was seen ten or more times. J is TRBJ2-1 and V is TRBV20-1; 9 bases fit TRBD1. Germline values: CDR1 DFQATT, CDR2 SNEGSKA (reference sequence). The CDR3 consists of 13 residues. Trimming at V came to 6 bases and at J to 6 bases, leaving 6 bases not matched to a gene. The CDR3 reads CSAYRGRLNEQFF. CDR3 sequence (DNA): TGCAGTGCGTACAGGGGGCGCCTCAATGAGCAGTTCTTC.

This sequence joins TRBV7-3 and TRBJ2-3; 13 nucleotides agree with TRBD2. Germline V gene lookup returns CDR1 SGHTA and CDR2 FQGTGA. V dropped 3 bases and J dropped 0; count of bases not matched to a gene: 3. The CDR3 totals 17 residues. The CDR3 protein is CASSFRTSGGSTDTQYF. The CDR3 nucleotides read TGTGCCAGCAGCTTCCGGACTAGCGGGGGCAGCACAGATACGCAGTATTTT.

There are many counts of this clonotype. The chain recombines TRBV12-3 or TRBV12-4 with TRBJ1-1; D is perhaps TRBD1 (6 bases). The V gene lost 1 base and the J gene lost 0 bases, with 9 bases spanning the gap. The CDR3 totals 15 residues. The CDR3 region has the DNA TGTGCCAGCAGTTTAGGGGGACATTTGAACACTGAAGCTTTCTTT. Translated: CASSLGGHLNTEAFF.

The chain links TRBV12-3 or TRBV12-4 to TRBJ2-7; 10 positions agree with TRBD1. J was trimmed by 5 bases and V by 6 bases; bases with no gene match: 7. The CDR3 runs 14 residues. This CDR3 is CASSSGTGDDEQYF. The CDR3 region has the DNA TGTGCCAGCAGCTCCGGGACAGGGGACGACGAGCAGTACTTC.

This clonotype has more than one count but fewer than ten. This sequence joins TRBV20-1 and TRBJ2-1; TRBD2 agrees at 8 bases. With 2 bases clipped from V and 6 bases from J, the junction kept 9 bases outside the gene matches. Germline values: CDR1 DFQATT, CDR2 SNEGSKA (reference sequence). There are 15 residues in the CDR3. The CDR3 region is CSARQTSVKSNEQFF. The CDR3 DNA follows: TGCAGTGCTAGACAGACTAGCGTGAAAAGCAATGAGCAGTTCTTC.

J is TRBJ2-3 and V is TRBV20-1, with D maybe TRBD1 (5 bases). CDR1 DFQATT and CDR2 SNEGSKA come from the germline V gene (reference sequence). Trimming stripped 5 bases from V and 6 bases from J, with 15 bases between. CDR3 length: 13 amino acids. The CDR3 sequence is CSASGIRGDTQYF. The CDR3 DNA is TGCAGTGCTTCAGGAATTAGGGGCGATACGCAGTATTTT.

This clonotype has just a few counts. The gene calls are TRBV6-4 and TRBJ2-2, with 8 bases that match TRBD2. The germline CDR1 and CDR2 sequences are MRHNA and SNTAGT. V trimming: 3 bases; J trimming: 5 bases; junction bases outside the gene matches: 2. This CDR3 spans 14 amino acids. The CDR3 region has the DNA TGTGCCAGCAGTGAGACTAGCGAAACCGGGGAGCTGTTTTTT. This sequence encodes CASSETSETGELFF.

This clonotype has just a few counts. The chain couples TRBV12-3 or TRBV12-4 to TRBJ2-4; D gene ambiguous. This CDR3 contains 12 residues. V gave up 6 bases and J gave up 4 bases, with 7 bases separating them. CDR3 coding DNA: TGTGCCAGCAGCAACCAGAAAAACATTCAGTACTTC. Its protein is CASSNQKNIQYF.

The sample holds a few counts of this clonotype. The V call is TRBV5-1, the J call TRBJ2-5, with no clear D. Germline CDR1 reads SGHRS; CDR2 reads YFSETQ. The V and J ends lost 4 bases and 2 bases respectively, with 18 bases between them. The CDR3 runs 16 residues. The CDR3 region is CASSPLGSNLQETQYF. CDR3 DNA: TGCGCCAGCAGCCCTCTTGGATCGAATTTACAAGAGACCCAGTACTTC.

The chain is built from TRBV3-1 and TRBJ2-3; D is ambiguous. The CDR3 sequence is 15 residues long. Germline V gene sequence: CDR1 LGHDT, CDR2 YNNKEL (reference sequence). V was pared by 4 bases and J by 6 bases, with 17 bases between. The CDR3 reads CASSPQPTLGDTQYF. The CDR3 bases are TGTGCCAGCAGCCCCCAACCCACGCTTGGGGATACGCAGTATTTT.

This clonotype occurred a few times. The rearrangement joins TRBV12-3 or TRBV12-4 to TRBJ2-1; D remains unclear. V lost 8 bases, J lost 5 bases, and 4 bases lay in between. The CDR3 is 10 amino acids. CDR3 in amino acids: CASLDNEQFF. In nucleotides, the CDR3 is TGTGCCAGCTTAGACAATGAGCAGTTCTTC.

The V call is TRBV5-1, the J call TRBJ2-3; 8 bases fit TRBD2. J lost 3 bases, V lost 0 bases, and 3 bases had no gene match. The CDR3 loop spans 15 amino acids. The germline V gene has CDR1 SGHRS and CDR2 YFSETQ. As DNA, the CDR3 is TGCGCCAGCAGCTTGGATGGCGGGAGGACAGATACGCAGTATTTT. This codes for CASSLDGGRTDTQYF.

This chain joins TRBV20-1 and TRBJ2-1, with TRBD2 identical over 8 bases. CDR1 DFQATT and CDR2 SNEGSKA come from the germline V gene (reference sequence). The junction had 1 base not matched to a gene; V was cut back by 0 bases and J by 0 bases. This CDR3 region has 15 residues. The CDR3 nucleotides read TGCAGTGCTAGAGATGGACTAGCCTCCTACAATGAGCAGTTCTTC. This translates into CSARDGLASYNEQFF.

The CDR3 here is CASRKTAPGKAFF. CDR3 DNA sequence: TGTGCCAGCAGAAAGACAGCTCCCGGAAAAGCTTTCTTT. The chain joins TRBV6-1 to TRBJ1-1; D might be TRBD1 (5 bases). Germline V gives CDR1 MNHNS, CDR2 SASEGT. V lost 6 bases to trimming and J lost 9 bases, with 17 bases between them. The length of the CDR3 is 13 residues.